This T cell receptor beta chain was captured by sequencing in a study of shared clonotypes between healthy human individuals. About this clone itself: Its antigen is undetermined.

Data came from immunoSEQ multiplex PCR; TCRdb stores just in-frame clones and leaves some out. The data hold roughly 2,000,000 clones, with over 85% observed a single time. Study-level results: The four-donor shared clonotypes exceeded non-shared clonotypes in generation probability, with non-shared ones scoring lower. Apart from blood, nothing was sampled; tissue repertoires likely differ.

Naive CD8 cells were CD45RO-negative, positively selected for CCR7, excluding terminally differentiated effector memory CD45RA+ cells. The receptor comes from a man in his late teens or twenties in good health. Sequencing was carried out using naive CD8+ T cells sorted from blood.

CDR3: CATLGGTGGYGYTF. The CDR3 DNA reads TGCGCCACCCTCGGCGGGACAGGGGGCTATGGCTACACCTTC. The V and J genes are TRBV4-1 and TRBJ1-2; 11 bases fit TRBD1. The V gene end was trimmed by 10 bases and the J gene end by 4 bases; junction bases not matched to a gene: 8. Germline lookup yields CDR1 MGHRA and CDR2 YSYEKL. The CDR3 is made up of 14 amino acids.